Each of the 21 T cell receptor beta chains below was sequenced from the same sample in a study of shared clonotypes between healthy human individuals. Assay used: immunoSEQ multiplex PCR; TCRdb lists only in-frame clones, some missing. This table has about 480,000 clones, 75% to 85% appearing once. Input material: PBMCs. Every receptor here comes from a woman between 40 and 55 years old in good health. Some clones in this sample may be carry-over from other donors' samples.

The sample holds one count of this clone. The V gene is TRBV7-2, the J gene TRBJ1-3; a possible D gene is TRBD1 (5 bases). The V end was cut by 5 bases, the J end by 0 bases, with 8 bases between. Germline V lookup: CDR1 SGHTA, CDR2 FQGNSA. CDR3 size: 14 residues. DNA for the CDR3: TGTGCCAGCAGCGAAGGGACCTCTGGAAACACCATATATTTT. This gives the protein CASSEGTSGNTIYF.

This chain uses TRBV27 with TRBJ2-7, with unresolved D. CDR1 is MNHEY, CDR2 SMNVEV, per germline (reference sequence). This CDR3 comprises 13 residues. V lost 4 bases to trimming and J lost 7 bases, with 14 bases between them. Here the CDR3 reads CASSSPYNGEQYF. The CDR3 DNA is TGTGCCAGCAGTTCCCCTTATAACGGTGAGCAGTACTTC.

The rearrangement joins TRBV5-1 to TRBJ2-7; possibly TRBD2 for D (6 bases). Germline V gene sequence: CDR1 SGHRS, CDR2 YFSETQ. The CDR3 contains 15 residues. Trimming stripped 0 bases from V and 1 base from J, with 11 bases between. CDR3 nucleotides: TGCGCCAGCAGCTTGGCCGGGGGTCAGTCCTACGAGCAGTACTTC. This gives the protein CASSLAGGQSYEQYF.

This clone has at least ten counts. The genes are TRBV30 and TRBJ2-5; 10 bases are a match to TRBD2. Per germline, CDR1 GTSNPN and CDR2 SVGIG (reference sequence). The V segment lost 4 bases and the J segment 5 bases; nucleotides outside the gene matches: 7. The CDR3 consists of 14 residues. The CDR3 region has the DNA TGTGCCTGGACTAGCGGGAGCTTTCAGGAGACCCAGTACTTC. It is translated as CAWTSGSFQETQYF.

The chain has TRBV11-2 and TRBJ2-1, with 14 bases lining up with TRBD2. Germline lookup yields CDR1 SGHAT and CDR2 FQNNGV. The J segment lost 9 bases and the V segment lost 7 bases, leaving 8 bases of the junction unmatched. The CDR3 extends over 15 amino acids. The chain's CDR3 is CASTQGLAGGGEQFF. In DNA, the CDR3 is TGTGCCAGCACTCAAGGACTAGCGGGAGGCGGTGAGCAGTTCTTC.

Many counts were recorded for this clone. V and J are TRBV6-6 and TRBJ1-6; D gene ambiguous. Deletions cut 2 bases from V and 12 bases from J, with 11 bases between. From germline, CDR1 is MNHNY and CDR2 SVGAGI (reference sequence). The CDR3 length is 13 residues. The CDR3 region has the DNA TGTGCCAGCAGTTACACTGACCGTGGACCCCTCCACTTT. Translation: CASSYTDRGPLHF.

J is TRBJ1-5 and V is TRBV5-8; TRBD1 matches 7 bases. After removal of 1 base from V and 2 bases from J, the junction contained 3 bases not matched to a gene. Germline V gene lookup returns CDR1 SGHTS and CDR2 YDEGEE. The CDR3 loop spans 15 amino acids. The DNA for the CDR3 is TGTGCCAGCAGCTTGACAGGGGTCGGCAATCAGCCCCAGCATTTT. Translation gives CASSLTGVGNQPQHF.

The rearrangement uses TRBV13 and TRBJ2-1; 9 bases align to TRBD1. Germline V CDR1 and CDR2: PRHDT, FYEKMQ (reference sequence). The CDR3 consists of 14 residues. V lost 5 bases and J lost 6; bases outside the gene matches: 5. CDR3 in DNA: TGTGCCAGCAGCCCCGGGACAGGGATCAATGAGCAGTTCTTC. It translates to CASSPGTGINEQFF.

The chain employs TRBV5-6 and TRBJ2-1; a weak D match, TRBD2 (5 bases). Germline CDR1 is SGHDT and CDR2 is YYEEEE. The CDR3 is made up of 16 amino acids. Deletions cut 2 bases from V and 6 bases from J, with 18 bases between. The CDR3 DNA sequence: TGTGCCAGCAGCTTTGGCCAGGACTCCTTTGGCAATGAGCAGTTCTTC. This translates into CASSFGQDSFGNEQFF. The entire variable domain, with the rest obtained from reference TRBV5-6 and TRBJ2-1, is as follows: DAGVTQSPTHLIKTRGQQVTLRCSPKSGHDTVSWYQQALGQGPQFIFQYYEEEERQRGNFPDRFSGHQFPNYSSELNVNALLLGDSALYLCASSFGQDSFGNEQFFGPGTRLTVL.

The chain employs TRBV5-1 and TRBJ2-1, with TRBD2 matching over 9 bases. In germline, CDR1 is SGHRS, CDR2 YFSETQ. The CDR3 contains 15 residues. V was pared by 4 bases and J by 4 bases, with 6 bases of the junction left unmatched. In nucleotides, the CDR3 is TGCGCCAGCAGCGCCGGGCTAGCGGGATACAATGAGCAGTTCTTC. Translating gives CASSAGLAGYNEQFF.

The chain carries TRBV6-5 and TRBJ1-2; D uncertain. The germline V gene encodes CDR1 MNHEY and CDR2 SVGAGI. V lost 0 bases and J lost 4, with 9 bases in between. This CDR3 spans 14 amino acids. The CDR3 loop is CASSYSIVSYGYTF. In DNA form, the CDR3 reads TGTGCCAGCAGTTACTCTATAGTCTCCTATGGCTACACCTTC.

The chain carries TRBV19 and TRBJ1-1; D remains unclear. V was cut by 5 bases and J by 8 bases, with 12 bases left in between. From germline, CDR1 is LNHDA and CDR2 SQIVND (reference sequence). The CDR3 runs 12 residues. The CDR3 region is CASSFLRGEAFF. The CDR3 DNA is TGTGCCAGTAGTTTCCTCCGGGGAGAAGCTTTCTTT.

This chain joins TRBV7-6 and TRBJ2-5; 8 bases match TRBD1. This CDR3 contains 18 residues. The ends lost 1 base at V and 1 base at J; junction bases unmatched: 11. Germline CDR1 and CDR2: SGHVS and FNYEAQ. CDR3 in amino acids: CASSLETPGQAPQETQYF. In DNA form, the CDR3 reads TGTGCCAGCAGCTTAGAAACCCCGGGACAGGCACCCCAAGAGACCCAGTACTTC.

This clone came up once. The chain links TRBV10-3 to TRBJ2-3, with unresolved D. The ends were cut back, 5 bases at V and 1 base at J, with 7 bases in the middle. Germline CDR1 ENHRY, CDR2 SYGVKD. The CDR3 runs 13 residues. In nucleotides, the CDR3 is TGTGCCATCAGTCTAGAGCGCACAGATACGCAGTATTTT. Encoded protein: CAISLERTDTQYF.

The chain couples TRBV5-4 to TRBJ2-1, with D perhaps matching TRBD2 (6 bases). Germline values: CDR1 SGHNT, CDR2 YYREEE (reference sequence). There are 15 residues in the CDR3. Between the trimmed V and J ends, which lost 3 bases and 5 bases, there was a span of 15 bases. Written as DNA, the CDR3 is TGTGCCAGCAGCTCGACTAGTTTGCGACACAATGAGCAGTTCTTC. It codes for CASSSTSLRHNEQFF.

This clone was seen ten or more times. V usage is TRBV30 and J usage is TRBJ1-5; D gene ambiguous. The V gene's germline CDR1 is GTSNPN and CDR2 SVGIG (reference sequence). This CDR3 is 13 amino acids long. Trimming stripped 1 base from V and 0 bases from J, with 4 bases between. CDR3 nucleotide sequence: TGTGCCTGGAGTGCCTATAGCAATCAGCCCCAGCATTTT. Its protein is CAWSAYSNQPQHF. The whole variable domain, remainder taken from reference TRBV30 and TRBJ1-5, is SQTIHQWPATLVQPVGSPLSLECTVEGTSNPNLYWYRQAAGRGLQLLFYSVGIGQISSEVPQNLSASRPQDRQFILSSKKLLLSDSGFYLCAWSAYSNQPQHFGDGTRLSIL.

This chain uses TRBV28 with TRBJ2-7; 8 nucleotides align to TRBD1. With V trimmed by 7 bases and J by 3 bases, 14 bases remained unmatched. This CDR3 comprises 16 residues. Germline CDR1 MDHEN, CDR2 SYDVKM. The CDR3 coding sequence is TGTGCCAGCATGTCCAGGGGGCTCACCTCCTACTACGAGCAGTACTTC. It yields the protein CASMSRGLTSYYEQYF.

This clone was detected once. The rearrangement joins TRBV27 to TRBJ2-1; 7 bases are a match to TRBD1. This CDR3 spans 15 amino acids. Trimming took 4 bases from V and 5 from J; bases not matched to a gene: 8. Germline CDR1 is MNHEY and CDR2 is SMNVEV (reference sequence). CDR3 bases: TGTGCCAGCAGTTACAGGGGATCGAGCCACAATGAGCAGTTCTTC. Protein product: CASSYRGSSHNEQFF.

The table lists this clone with a few counts. V usage is TRBV6-6 and J usage is TRBJ1-2; possibly TRBD1 for D (6 bases). V was pared by 2 bases and J by 5 bases, with 12 bases between. The germline V gene encodes CDR1 MNHNY and CDR2 SVGAGI (reference sequence). CDR3 size: 14 residues. CDR3: CASSYAGARYGYTF. Written as DNA, the CDR3 is TGTGCCAGCAGTTACGCAGGGGCGCGGTATGGCTACACCTTC.

The V call is TRBV7-9, the J call TRBJ1-3; a possible D gene is TRBD1 (5 bases). The CDR3 is made up of 16 amino acids. CDR1 and CDR2 from the germline V gene are SEHNR and FQNEAQ (reference sequence). The V end lost 5 bases, the J end lost 0 bases, and 14 bases lay between the germline ends. The CDR3 loop is CASSAMTVLSGNTIYF. CDR3 nucleotide sequence: TGTGCCAGCAGCGCTATGACAGTCCTCTCTGGAAACACCATATATTTT.

The chain recombines TRBV5-4 with TRBJ1-6, with D hard to call. The V and J ends lost 1 base and 2 bases respectively, with 13 bases between them. The germline V gene has CDR1 SGHNT and CDR2 YYREEE (reference sequence). The CDR3 totals 17 residues. The CDR3 DNA reads as TGTGCCAGCAGCTTGCTATGGCCGAATACCTATAATTCACCCCTCCACTTT. Protein sequence: CASSLLWPNTYNSPLHF.